This TCR beta chain was recorded in a study of blood T cells in healthy people across ages. Broader study findings: Per million T cells, TCR beta diversity dropped about linearly as age rose. Unsorted PBMCs blocked a conclusive comparison of naive and antigen-experienced cells. No one knew whether donors had CMV, which possibly confounded expanded clonotype changes.

With a J-beta primer mix and a sample-barcoded 5' primer, a second PCR ran about 7 to 11 cycles. Each CDR3 protein is one row after TCRdb ran MiXCR on the 5' RACE reads. The table shows some 790,000 distinct CDR3 sequences, with 25% to 35% occurring only once. In its sample, this clonotype was seen many times. Antigen unknown. Germline lookup yields CDR1 SGHVS and CDR2 FQNEAQ. This CDR3 spans 14 amino acids. V dropped 0 bases and J dropped 9 bases, with 12 bases sitting between them. Healthy Russian Caucasian donors spanned ages about 6 to 90 years. The chain joins TRBV7-8 to TRBJ2-1; weak D call: TRBD2 (5 bases). The sample consisted of blood. The clonotype originates from a woman older than 75 in good health. CDR3 sequence: CASSLAAGWGEQFF. The CDR3, as DNA: TGTGCCAGCAGCTTAGCCGCGGGTTGGGGTGAGCAGTTCTTC.